This T cell receptor beta chain was observed in a study of identical twins. Unique molecular identifiers were present on the cDNA, which also gained a universal primer site by template switching. TCRdb redid the calling of the 5' RACE reads with MiXCR, one entry per CDR3 protein. The sample lists hundreds of thousands of distinct CDR3 sequences, approximately 9% occurring once. General observations from the study: Excess sharing by twins proved weaker in beta out-of-frame sequences. Zero-insertion analyses could be partly confounded by invariant MAIT and iNKT cells. While abundant cord blood beta clonotypes carried fewer insertions, memory repertoires showed no such pattern.

Of note for this clonotype: Its antigen is unidentified.

The germline gives CDR1 SQVTM, CDR2 ANQGSEA. J lost 5 bases, V lost 4 bases, and 4 bases had no gene match. The CDR3 consists of 12 residues. A further study also used this sample, focusing on yellow fever vaccine responses in identical twins.

Material: PBMCs. V is TRBV29-1 and J is TRBJ2-5; 7 positions match TRBD1. The source of this sequence is a woman between 18 and 29 years old in good health. The chain's CDR3 is CSVVGGFETQYF. The CDR3 DNA is TGCAGCGTTGTAGGGGGCTTTGAGACCCAGTACTTC.